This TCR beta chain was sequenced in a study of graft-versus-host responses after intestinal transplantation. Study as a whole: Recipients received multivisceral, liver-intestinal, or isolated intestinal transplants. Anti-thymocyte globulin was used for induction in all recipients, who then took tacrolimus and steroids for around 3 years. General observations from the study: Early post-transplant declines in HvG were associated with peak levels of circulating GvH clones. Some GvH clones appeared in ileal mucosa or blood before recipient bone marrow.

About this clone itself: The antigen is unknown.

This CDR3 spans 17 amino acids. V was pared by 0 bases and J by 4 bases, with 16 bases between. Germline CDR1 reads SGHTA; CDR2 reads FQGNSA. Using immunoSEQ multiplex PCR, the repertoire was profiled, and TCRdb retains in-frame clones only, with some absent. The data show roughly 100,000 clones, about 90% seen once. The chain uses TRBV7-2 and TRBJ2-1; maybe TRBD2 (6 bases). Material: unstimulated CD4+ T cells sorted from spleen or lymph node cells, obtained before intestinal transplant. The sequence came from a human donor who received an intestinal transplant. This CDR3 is CASSLAVGLYGYNEQFF. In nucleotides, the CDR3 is TGTGCCAGCAGCTTAGCCGTGGGACTCTACGGATACAATGAGCAGTTCTTC.